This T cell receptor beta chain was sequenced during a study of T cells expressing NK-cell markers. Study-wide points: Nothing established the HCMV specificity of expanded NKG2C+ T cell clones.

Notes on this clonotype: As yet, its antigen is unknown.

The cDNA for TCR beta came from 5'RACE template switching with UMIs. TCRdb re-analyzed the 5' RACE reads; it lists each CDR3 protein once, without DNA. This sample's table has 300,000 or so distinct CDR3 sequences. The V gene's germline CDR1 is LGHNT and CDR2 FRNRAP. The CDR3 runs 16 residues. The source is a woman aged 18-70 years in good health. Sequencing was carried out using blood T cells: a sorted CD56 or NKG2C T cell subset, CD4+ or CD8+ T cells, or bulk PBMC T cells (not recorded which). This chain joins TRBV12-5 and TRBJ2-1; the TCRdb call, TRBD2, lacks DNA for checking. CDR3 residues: CASGLSAGGPYNEQFF.